These 2 T cell receptor beta chains originate from one sample sequenced in a study of T cell clones after liver transplantation. Measured with immunoSEQ multiplex PCR; TCRdb has only the in-frame clones, and not every one. The sample carries roughly 73,000 clones, about four fifths recorded once. Specimen: CD4+ T cells from blood, collected before liver transplant. The receptor set was obtained from a human donor who received a liver transplant.

This clone was detected once. V usage is TRBV9 and J usage is TRBJ2-2; no clear D gene. From germline, CDR1 is SGDLS and CDR2 YYNGEE. The CDR3 is 13 amino acids. V lost 0 bases to trimming and J lost 6 bases, with 6 bases between them. The CDR3 is CASSVGGAGELFF. CDR3 nucleotides: TGTGCCAGCAGCGTAGGCGGAGCCGGGGAGCTGTTTTTT.

This chain links TRBV10-3 with TRBJ2-7; D not certain. Germline lookup yields CDR1 ENHRY and CDR2 SYGVKD. This CDR3 spans 9 amino acids. The CDR3 DNA sequence: TGTGCTAGGTGGGGCGAGCAGTACTTC. Residues: CARWGEQYF.